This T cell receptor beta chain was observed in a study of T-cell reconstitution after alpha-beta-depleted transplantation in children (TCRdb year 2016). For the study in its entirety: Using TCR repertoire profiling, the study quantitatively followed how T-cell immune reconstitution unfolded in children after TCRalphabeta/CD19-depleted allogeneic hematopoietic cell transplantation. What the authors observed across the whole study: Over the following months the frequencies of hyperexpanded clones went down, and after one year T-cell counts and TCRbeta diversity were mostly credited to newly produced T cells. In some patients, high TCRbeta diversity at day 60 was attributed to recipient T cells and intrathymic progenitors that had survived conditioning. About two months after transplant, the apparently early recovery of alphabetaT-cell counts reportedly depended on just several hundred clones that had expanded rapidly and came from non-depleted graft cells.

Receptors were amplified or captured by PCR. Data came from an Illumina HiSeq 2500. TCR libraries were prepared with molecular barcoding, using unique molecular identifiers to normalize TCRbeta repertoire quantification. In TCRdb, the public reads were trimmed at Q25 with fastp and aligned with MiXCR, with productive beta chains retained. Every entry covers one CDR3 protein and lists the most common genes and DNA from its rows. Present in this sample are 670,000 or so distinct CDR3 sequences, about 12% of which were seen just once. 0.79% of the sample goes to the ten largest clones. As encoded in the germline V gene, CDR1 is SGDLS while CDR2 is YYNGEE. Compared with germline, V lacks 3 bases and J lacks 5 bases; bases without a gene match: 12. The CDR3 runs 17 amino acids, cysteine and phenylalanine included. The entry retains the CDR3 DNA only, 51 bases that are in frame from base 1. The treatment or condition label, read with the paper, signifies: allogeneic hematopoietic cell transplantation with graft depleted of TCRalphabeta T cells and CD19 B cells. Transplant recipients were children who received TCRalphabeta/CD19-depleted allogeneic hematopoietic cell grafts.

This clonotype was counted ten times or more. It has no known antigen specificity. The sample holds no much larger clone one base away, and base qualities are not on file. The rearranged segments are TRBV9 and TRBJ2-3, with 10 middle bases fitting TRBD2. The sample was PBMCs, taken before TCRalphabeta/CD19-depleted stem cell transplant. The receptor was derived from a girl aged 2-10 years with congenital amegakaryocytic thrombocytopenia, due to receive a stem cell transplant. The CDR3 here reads CASSAAPSGRVIDTQYF. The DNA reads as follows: TGTGCCAGCAGCGCGGCCCCTAGCGGGAGAGTGATAGATACGCAGTATTTT. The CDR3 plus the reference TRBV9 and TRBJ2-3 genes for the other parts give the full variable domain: DSGVTQTPKHLITATGQRVTLRCSPRSGDLSVYWYQQSLDQGLQFLIQYYNGEERAKGNILERFSAQQFPDLHSELNLSSLELGDSALYFCASSAAPSGRVIDTQYFGPGTRLTVL.